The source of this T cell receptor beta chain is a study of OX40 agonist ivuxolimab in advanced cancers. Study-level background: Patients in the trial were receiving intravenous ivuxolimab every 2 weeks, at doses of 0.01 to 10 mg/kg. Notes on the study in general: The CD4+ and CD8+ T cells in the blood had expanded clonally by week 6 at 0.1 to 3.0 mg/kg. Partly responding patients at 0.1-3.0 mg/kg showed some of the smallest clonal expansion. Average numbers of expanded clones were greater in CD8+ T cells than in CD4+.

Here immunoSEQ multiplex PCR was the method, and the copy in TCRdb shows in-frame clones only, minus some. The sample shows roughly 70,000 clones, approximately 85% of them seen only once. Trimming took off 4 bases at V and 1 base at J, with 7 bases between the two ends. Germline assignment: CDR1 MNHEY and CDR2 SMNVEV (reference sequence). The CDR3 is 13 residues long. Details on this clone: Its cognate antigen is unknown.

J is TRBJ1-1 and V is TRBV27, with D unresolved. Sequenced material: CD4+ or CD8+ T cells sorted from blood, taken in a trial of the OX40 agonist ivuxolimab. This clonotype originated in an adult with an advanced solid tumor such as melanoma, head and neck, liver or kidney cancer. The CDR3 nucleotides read TGTGCCAGCAGTTCCTGGACGAACACTGAAGCTTTCTTT. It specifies CASSSWTNTEAFF.